This T cell receptor beta chain is drawn from a study of cytomegalovirus exposure and HLA in healthy donors. Study-wide results and limits: CMV antigen specificity was confirmed in vitro for a few CMV-associated chains.

On this clone itself: Its antigen remains unidentified.

Primers: 60 Vbeta forward and 13 Jbeta reverse. The method was immunoSEQ multiplex PCR; TCRdb's version includes in-frame clones alone and lacks a portion of them. The repertoire has over 110,000 clones, 75% to 85% of them found once; the top ten carry less than 7.5%. Germline assignment: CDR1 SGHRS and CDR2 YFSETQ. The CDR3 runs 17 residues. V lost 4 bases to trimming and J lost 4 bases; unmatched junction nucleotides: 8. This TCR came from a middle-aged woman in good health and CMV-seropositive. The rearrangement uses TRBV5-1 and TRBJ2-5, with 15 bases identical to TRBD2. The sequencing sample was made of PBMCs. For the CDR3, the DNA is TGCGCCAGCAGCCAGGGACTAGCGGGAGGAGGGGGAGAGACCCAGTACTTC. This gives the protein CASSQGLAGGGGETQYF.